These 13 T cell receptor beta chains were sequenced from one sample in a study of T cell responses to AZD1222 COVID-19 vaccine. Method: immunoSEQ multiplex PCR; TCRdb's copy keeps in-frame clones and lacks some. The sample lists tens of thousands of clones, over 80% occurring once. The sequences come from peripheral blood, collected on day 0 of AZD1222 vaccination. The receptor source for this set is an adult in good health.

The sample holds a few counts of this clone. The gene calls are TRBV4-2 and TRBJ2-7, with 12 bases that match TRBD2. Germline CDR1 LGHNA, CDR2 YNFKEQ. J was trimmed by 1 base and V by 0 bases; bases with no gene match: 4. The CDR3 has 17 residues. DNA for the CDR3: TGTGCCAGCAGCCAAGAGGCGACTAGCGGGAGATCCTACGAGCAGTACTTC. This gives the protein CASSQEATSGRSYEQYF.

This rearrangement joins TRBV18 to TRBJ1-1, with D unresolved. V lost 5 bases and J 3 bases, leaving 10 bases between the germline ends. This CDR3 spans 13 amino acids. Germline V gene data show CDR1 as KGHSH and CDR2 as LQKENI. Written as DNA, the CDR3 is TGTGCCAGCTCATCTAGCCTCGACACTGAAGCTTTCTTT. As protein: CASSSSLDTEAFF. The full variable domain, with the rest looked up from reference TRBV18 and TRBJ1-1, is NAGVMQNPRHLVRRRGQEARLRCSPMKGHSHVYWYRQLPEEGLKFMVYLQKENIIDESGMPKERFSAEFPKEGPSILRIQQVVRGDSAAYFCASSSSLDTEAFFGQGTRLTVV.

The chain joins TRBV7-9 to TRBJ1-1; D remains ambiguous. Trimming cost V 2 bases and J 1 base, with 2 bases left between them. CDR3 size: 12 residues. The germline V gene has CDR1 SEHNR and CDR2 FQNEAQ (reference sequence). CDR3 bases: TGTGCCAGCAGCTTATGGAACACTGAAGCTTTCTTT. Its translation is CASSLWNTEAFF.

This clone appeared a few times. V is TRBV6-1 and J is TRBJ1-5; D is undetermined. The CDR3 length is 11 residues. Trimming removed 3 bases from V and 6 bases from J, with 3 bases in between. Germline assignment: CDR1 MNHNS and CDR2 SASEGT. DNA for the CDR3: TGTGCCAGCAGTGACGGTCAGCCCCAGCATTTT. Translating it yields CASSDGQPQHF.

V is TRBV5-1 and J is TRBJ1-2; D unresolved. Germline lookup yields CDR1 SGHRS and CDR2 YFSETQ. Trimming removed 0 bases at V and 10 bases at J, with 13 bases between. The CDR3 is 13 residues long. The CDR3 protein is CASSLAGMGNYTF. The CDR3 DNA reads TGCGCCAGCAGCTTGGCCGGCATGGGGAACTACACCTTC.

CDR3 nucleotides: TGTGCCAGCAGCTTAAGGGGCGGGGGCGAGACCCAGTACTTC. This translates into CASSLRGGGETQYF. The chain employs TRBV7-3 and TRBJ2-5, with D maybe TRBD2 (7 bases). The germline gives CDR1 SGHTA, CDR2 FQGTGA. The V and J ends lost 1 base and 5 bases respectively, with 11 bases between them. This CDR3 has 14 amino acids.

In its sample, this clone was seen once. The chain couples TRBV7-3 to TRBJ2-7, with a possible D match to TRBD2 (7 bases). V lost 2 bases and J 2 bases, leaving 13 bases between the germline ends. In germline, CDR1 is SGHTA, CDR2 FQGTGA. The CDR3 is made up of 15 amino acids. The CDR3 nucleotides are TGTGCCAGCAGCTTAGGGGGGGCCGGTCCCTACGAGCAGTACTTC. It specifies CASSLGGAGPYEQYF.

The table lists this clone with a few counts. This sequence joins TRBV12-2 and TRBJ2-3; the DNA was not compared with TRBD2, the D call given in the table. TRBV12-2 is flagged as a pseudogene. The CDR3 runs to 14 residues. The CDR3 loop is CASRPGLCTDTQYF. In DNA, the CDR3 is TGTGCAAGTCGCCCGGGACTTTGCACAGATACGCAGTATTTT.

The chain employs TRBV7-9 and TRBJ1-3, with no clear D. Germline loops: CDR1 SEHNR, CDR2 FQNEAQ (reference sequence). V shed 4 bases and J shed 0 bases, with 16 bases lying between them. The CDR3 loop spans 17 amino acids. DNA for the CDR3: TGTGCCAGCAGCTCCCCCACCTGGCTGGCCTCTGGAAACACCATATATTTT. It codes for CASSSPTWLASGNTIYF. Filled out from reference TRBV7-9 and TRBJ1-3, the complete variable domain reads DTGVSQNPRHKITKRGQNVTFRCDPISEHNRLYWYRQTLGQGPEFLTYFQNEAQLEKSRLLSDRFSAERPKGSFSTLEIQRTEQGDSAMYLCASSSPTWLASGNTIYFGEGSWLTVV.

This rearrangement joins TRBV5-1 to TRBJ1-5, with D hard to call. Trimming pared 1 base from V and 5 bases from J, leaving 7 bases between. This CDR3 is built from 13 residues. Germline V gives CDR1 SGHRS, CDR2 YFSETQ. The CDR3 region has the DNA TGCGCCAGCAGCTTGTTGGGCGATCAGCCCCAGCATTTT. Encoded protein: CASSLLGDQPQHF.

V usage is TRBV5-1 and J usage is TRBJ2-1; D is unresolved. Germline CDR1 is SGHRS and CDR2 is YFSETQ. V lost 0 bases and J lost 9, with 13 bases in between. The CDR3 runs to 14 residues. The CDR3 DNA follows: TGCGCCAGCAGCTTGGCGTCCGGCCGGGCTGAGCAGTTCTTC. This codes for CASSLASGRAEQFF.

The chain recombines TRBV4-3 with TRBJ2-7; 8 positions agree with TRBD2. With V trimmed by 1 base and J by 1 base, 0 bases remained unmatched. CDR3 size: 14 residues. Germline V CDR1 and CDR2: LGHNA, YSLEER. The CDR3 loop is CASSQAGGSYEQYF. Here the CDR3 DNA reads TGCGCCAGCAGCCAAGCGGGGGGGTCCTACGAGCAGTACTTC.

The V call is TRBV28, the J call TRBJ1-2; TRBD1 might be the D (5 bases). Deletions cut 8 bases from V and 3 bases from J, with 10 bases between. Looked up from germline, CDR1 is MDHEN and CDR2 is SYDVKM. The CDR3 totals 12 residues. CDR3 residues: CASAQGDYGYTF. Here the CDR3 DNA reads TGTGCCAGCGCCCAAGGGGACTATGGCTACACCTTC.